These T cell receptor beta chains were read from a single sample in a study of blood T cell repertoires in COVID-19. Profiling relied on immunoSEQ multiplex PCR, and the TCRdb table lists in-frame clones only, not all of them. Of tens of thousands of clones in the sample, 80% to 90% were seen once. The sample consisted of peripheral blood. These receptors were taken from a human donor with active COVID-19. The donor label of this sample is uncertain. Each CDR3 is given with its conserved first and last residue.

TRBJ1-3 | TRBV7-3 | CASSPTGTGNTIYF
TRBJ1-6 | TRBV3-1/TRBV3-2 | CASSKDRASPLHF
TRBJ1-1 | TRBV5-1 | CASSFFLRGGTEAFF
TRBJ1-6 | TRBV27 | CASSKRDRGNNSPLHF
TRBJ1-5 | TRBV7-2 | CASSWTGQPQHF
TRBJ1-3 | TRBV20-1 | CSASTGGGGNTIYF
TRBJ2-1 | TRBV7-3 | CASSLVDRETEQFF
TRBJ2-4 | TRBV9 | CASSPGGVAKNIQYF
TRBJ2-7 | TRBV5-1 | CASSLGGAQPYEQYF
TRBJ2-2 | TRBV11-3 | CASSFTPFLAGSHSVVELFF
TRBJ1-1 | TRBV15 | CATSRDRGPAFF
TRBJ1-2 | TRBV28 | CASSLVRGPYYTF
TRBJ2-2 | TRBV7-3 | CASSPGGLGELFF
TRBJ2-7 | TRBV11-1 | CASRSTSGGGEQYF
TRBJ2-7 | TRBV3-1/TRBV3-2 | CASSLGTGANEQYF
TRBJ1-6 | TRBV4-1 | CASSRTGQLDSPLHF
TRBJ1-1 | TRBV3-1/TRBV3-2 | CASSQDRGTGGTEAFF
TRBJ2-2 | TRBV28 | CAGRGQGNTGEPFF
TRBJ2-5 | TRBV7-2 | CASSPVSGDGETQYF
TRBJ2-5 | TRBV4-1 | CASSPIRRESRETQYF
TRBJ1-1 | TRBV5-6 | CASSPDSQNTEAFF
TRBJ2-7 | TRBV3-1/TRBV3-2 | CASSRSLPGQGPYEQYF
TRBJ2-1 | TRBV10-3 | CAAGLAGGWIF
TRBJ2-7 | TRBV19 | CASHPQDRFYEQYF
TRBJ2-7 | TRBV5-1 | CASSPGTYSYEQYF
TRBJ2-3 | TRBV3-1/TRBV3-2 | CASSIRTSVDTQYF
TRBJ2-3 | TRBV11-2 | CASSPREGLGDTQYF
TRBJ1-1 | TRBV6-5 | CASSYSYGEAFF
TRBJ2-7 | TRBV6-5 | CASRATGGYSYEQYF
TRBJ2-2 | TRBV11-3 | CASSLESVSGELFF
TRBJ1-5 | TRBV18 | CASSLTGTEGSNQPQHF
TRBJ1-5 | TRBV13 | CASSWQQGQYQPQHF
TRBJ1-1 | TRBV5-4 | CASSARDRLEAFF
TRBJ2-1 | TRBV4-2 | CASSPRASGGGDEQFF
TRBJ2-5 | TRBV11-2 | CASSLDLAGEETQYF
TRBJ1-1 | TRBV10-3 | CAISESGVSGASMNTEAFF
TRBJ2-3 | TRBV27 | CASSLSGGLSTDTQYF
TRBJ2-5 | TRBV6-5 | CASSWGDYQETQYF
TRBJ1-1 | TRBV9 | CASSVAGGRSNTEAFF
TRBJ2-1 | TRBV4-3 | CASSQDPMTSVNEQFF
TRBJ2-2 | TRBV7-6 | CASSLATRLVNTGELFF
TRBJ2-1 | TRBV4-1 | CASSQIAGGPYNEQFF
TRBJ1-3 | TRBV27 | CASSRGTGLDTIYF
TRBJ1-4 | TRBV9 | CASSESTGSATNEKLFF
TRBJ1-1 | TRBV9 | CASSPGGSSMNTEAFF
TRBJ2-3 | TRBV7-9 | CASSLVRTGTSTDTQYF
TRBJ1-2 | TRBV9 | CASSQGTGHDGYTF
TRBJ2-1 | TRBV28 | CASSNGRTSGMRNEQFF